The clone carrying this T cell receptor beta chain occurred a few times. Antigen: not known. The data were taken from a study of cytomegalovirus exposure and HLA in healthy donors. Regarding the study as a whole: Trimming of TCR beta V- and J-genes showed a link, identified in a later analysis, to a missense DCLRE1C variant. Later analysis found that TCR beta chains associated with HLA were more clonally expanded than other, equally common chains. In an earlier analysis, productive rearrangement rates for most beta V segments clustered near 90% or 30%.

PCR involved 60 Vbeta and 13 Jbeta primers. Repertoires were generated with immunoSEQ multiplex PCR, while TCRdb's copy carries only in-frame clones and drops some. The repertoire includes around 130,000 clones, 70% to 90% of them detected once, and more than 1.5% sits in the top ten. This sequence was found in a boy between 5 and 17 years old in good health and CMV-seronegative. The specimen was PBMCs.

In DNA, the CDR3 is TGTGCCAGCAGCCGGGATCCAGATACGGCAACGGCTGAAGCTTTCTTT. Translating gives CASSRDPDTATAEAFF. The chain uses TRBV5-5 and TRBJ1-1; D remains ambiguous. CDR1 is SGHKS and CDR2 is YYEKEE in the germline V gene (reference sequence). The germline V and J ends were trimmed by 4 bases and 6 bases, with 22 bases remaining between them. The CDR3 contains 16 residues. The full variable domain, completed using reference TRBV5-5 and TRBJ1-1, is DAGVTQSPTHLIKTRGQQVTLRCSPISGHKSVSWYQQVLGQGPQFIFQYYEKEERGRGNFPDRFSARQFPNYSSELNVNALLLGDSALYLCASSRDPDTATAEAFFGQGTRLTVV.